This entry lists 7 T cell receptor beta chains sequenced from one sample in a study of T cells in localized non-small cell lung cancer. Assay used: immunoSEQ multiplex PCR; TCRdb lists only in-frame clones, some missing. The sample includes 25,000 to 30,000 clones, approximately 92% of them seen just once. The material was peripheral blood mononuclear cells, obtained before any cancer treatment. The receptors here all came from a woman aged 35-70 years with stage III lung adenocarcinoma.

A single count supports this clone. The V gene is TRBV12-5, the J gene TRBJ2-3, with D unresolved. The CDR3 sequence is 17 residues long. CDR1 is LGHNT, CDR2 FRNRAP, per germline. Trimming shortened V by 3 bases and J by 0 bases, and 16 bases separated the two germline ends. DNA of the CDR3: TGTGCTAGTGGTTTTGTTACAGACGCTTCTAGCACAGATACGCAGTATTTT. As protein: CASGFVTDASSTDTQYF.

The gene calls are TRBV28 and TRBJ2-5; TRBD1 might be the D (5 bases). The CDR3 spans 15 residues. Germline CDR1 reads MDHEN; CDR2 reads SYDVKM. The V end lost 2 bases, the J end lost 2 bases, and 12 bases lay between the germline ends. In nucleotides, the CDR3 is TGTGCCAGCAGTTTAGCCTATAGGGGACAAGAGACCCAGTACTTC. Translating it yields CASSLAYRGQETQYF.

V usage is TRBV27 and J usage is TRBJ2-3, with D unclear. With 8 bases removed from V and 0 bases from J, the gap between germline ends came to 15 bases. The CDR3 is made up of 15 amino acids. The germline V gene has CDR1 MNHEY and CDR2 SMNVEV (reference sequence). CDR3 loop: CASGPDGASTDTQYF. The CDR3 nucleotides are TGTGCCAGCGGACCGGACGGAGCGAGCACAGATACGCAGTATTTT.

This chain connects TRBV5-8 to TRBJ1-5; D unclear. The CDR3 runs 14 residues. Germline CDR1 reads SGHTS; CDR2 reads YDEGEE. Deletions cut 5 bases from V and 0 bases from J, with 9 bases between. CDR3 in amino acids: CASRRRVSNQPQHF. The CDR3, as DNA: TGTGCCAGCAGAAGGAGGGTTAGCAATCAGCCCCAGCATTTT.

The V and J genes are TRBV7-9 and TRBJ2-1; D uncertain. CDR3 length: 11 amino acids. The V and J ends lost 3 bases and 8 bases respectively, with 5 bases between them. CDR1 SEHNR and CDR2 FQNEAQ come from the germline V gene (reference sequence). The CDR3 spells CASSLEDEQFF. CDR3 nucleotide sequence: TGTGCCAGCAGCTTGGAAGATGAGCAGTTCTTC. Full variable domain (outside the CDR3, taken from reference TRBV7-9 and TRBJ2-1): DTGVSQNPRHKITKRGQNVTFRCDPISEHNRLYWYRQTLGQGPEFLTYFQNEAQLEKSRLLSDRFSAERPKGSFSTLEIQRTEQGDSAMYLCASSLEDEQFFGPGTRLTVL.

The chain uses TRBV7-2 and TRBJ1-3; no definite D call. There are 16 residues in the CDR3. Trimming removed 2 bases at V and 0 bases at J, with 11 bases between. Germline V gene sequence: CDR1 SGHTA, CDR2 FQGNSA. The CDR3 nucleotides are TGTGCCAGCAGCTTATTTTCGCAGAGCTCTGGAAACACCATATATTTT. Translating it yields CASSLFSQSSGNTIYF.

The V and J genes are TRBV11-3 and TRBJ1-6, with 7 bases lining up with TRBD1. This CDR3 comprises 13 residues. Unmatched junction bases numbered 7, after V lost 4 bases and J lost 13 bases. CDR1 is SGHNT and CDR2 is YENEEA in the germline V gene. The CDR3 loop is CASSSTQGGPLHF. The CDR3 DNA sequence: TGTGCCAGCAGCTCAACCCAGGGGGGGCCCCTCCACTTT.